The 19 T cell receptor beta chains in this list originate from one sample, sequenced in a study of regulatory T cells in long-lasting Graves disease. The time point: newly diagnosed GD, antithyroid drugs for less than 3 months. Extracted RNA from PBMCs served as the source of the TCR library. The authors built TCR beta libraries using iRepertoire HTBI primers and Arm-PCR of CDR3 regions. TCRdb analysed the multiplex PCR reads with MiXCR anew, one entry per CDR3 protein. The table shows approximately 350,000 distinct CDR3 sequences, with 16% occurring only once. These data are also associated with another study on T cells in Graves' hyperthyroidism and ophthalmopathy.

The sequences come from peripheral blood mononuclear cells (PBMCs), collected at new diagnosis, from a patient treated with antithyroid drugs. The source is a man aged 35-49 years with Graves disease.

The table lists this clonotype with many counts. The rearrangement uses TRBV2 and TRBJ2-3; 7 bases match TRBD2. Germline V gene sequence: CDR1 SNHLY, CDR2 FYNNEI. V was clipped by 3 bases and J by 0 bases; unmatched bases: 3. The CDR3 extends over 15 amino acids. CDR3 nucleotides: TGTGCCAGCAGTGATCCTAGCGGAAGCACAGATACGCAGTATTTT. It is translated as CASSDPSGSTDTQYF.

In this sample, this clonotype turned up many times. The chain employs TRBV20-1 and TRBJ1-5; 11 nucleotides match TRBD1. Trimming removed 5 bases from V and 9 bases from J; junction bases left unmatched: 3. CDR1 DFQATT and CDR2 SNEGSKA come from the germline V gene (reference sequence). The CDR3 is 12 amino acids. The CDR3 protein is CSAQDRGRPQHF. CDR3 DNA sequence: TGCAGTGCTCAGGACAGGGGGCGGCCCCAGCATTTT.

Only a few counts were recorded for this clonotype. The rearrangement uses TRBV28 and TRBJ1-6; 7 bases agree with TRBD1. Germline values: CDR1 MDHEN, CDR2 SYDVKM. V was clipped by 6 bases and J by 14 bases; unmatched bases: 10. This CDR3 is built from 13 residues. CDR3 in DNA: TGTGCCAGCAGCGATCCGGGACAGATCTCCCTCCACTTT. As protein: CASSDPGQISLHF.

There are many counts of this clonotype. The chain carries TRBV7-8 and TRBJ1-2; D is perhaps TRBD1 (6 bases). The CDR3 has 15 amino acids. The V and J ends lost 1 base and 6 bases respectively, with 15 bases between them. Germline V lookup: CDR1 SGHVS, CDR2 FQNEAQ. CDR3 sequence: CASSLVSRQGNGYTF. The CDR3 bases are TGTGCCAGCAGCTTAGTTTCGCGTCAGGGGAATGGCTACACCTTC.

A word on this clonotype: A much larger clone is a single base away; this may be a read error. V usage is TRBV3-1 and J usage is TRBJ1-3; no reliable D call. The germline V gene encodes CDR1 LGHDT and CDR2 YNNKEL (reference sequence). The ends were cut back, 4 bases at V and 4 bases at J, with 11 bases in the middle. CDR3 size: 14 residues. The CDR3 reads CASSRGREGNTIYF. As DNA, the CDR3 is TGTGCCAGCAGCCGAGGGCGTGAGGGAAACACCATATATTTT.

V usage is TRBV28 and J usage is TRBJ2-7, with D tentatively TRBD1 (6 bases). Trimming shortened V by 6 bases and J by 0 bases, and 18 bases separated the two germline ends. The CDR3 sequence is 16 residues long. Looked up from germline, CDR1 is MDHEN and CDR2 is SYDVKM. The CDR3 loop reads CASRSLGASSSYEQYF. The DNA of the CDR3 is TGTGCCAGCAGGTCCCTGGGGGCCAGTAGCTCCTACGAGCAGTACTTC.

There are many counts of this clonotype. The rearrangement uses TRBV9 and TRBJ1-5, with D unresolved. CDR1 and CDR2 (germline): SGDLS, YYNGEE. The CDR3 is made up of 14 amino acids. Between the trimmed V and J ends, which lost 1 base and 5 bases, there was a span of 10 bases. The CDR3 nucleotides read TGTGCCAGCAGCGTATCCCCTCTAGATCAGCCCCAGCATTTT. It translates to CASSVSPLDQPQHF. Complete variable domain (other parts from reference TRBV9 and TRBJ1-5): DSGVTQTPKHLITATGQRVTLRCSPRSGDLSVYWYQQSLDQGLQFLIQYYNGEERAKGNILERFSAQQFPDLHSELNLSSLELGDSALYFCASSVSPLDQPQHFGDGTRLSIL.

This clonotype was picked up many times. The chain has TRBV6-4 and TRBJ2-2; TRBD1 matches 8 bases. Germline CDR1 reads MRHNA; CDR2 reads SNTAGT. The CDR3 length is 14 residues. The V and J ends lost 6 bases and 4 bases, in that order; junction bases with no gene match: 4. CDR3 in amino acids: CASRMDRVTGELFF. In DNA, the CDR3 is TGTGCCAGCAGGATGGACAGGGTCACCGGGGAGCTGTTTTTT.

CDR3 residues: CSVEVQGLAQYF. In DNA, the CDR3 is TGCAGCGTTGAAGTTCAGGGGCTTGCCCAGTACTTC. The chain is built from TRBV29-1 and TRBJ2-5; the D gene is possibly TRBD1 (6 bases). The V end lost 1 base, the J end lost 9 bases, and 12 bases lay between the germline ends. The germline V gene has CDR1 SQVTM and CDR2 ANQGSEA. This CDR3 contains 12 residues.

This clonotype was seen ten or more times. The V gene is TRBV28, the J gene TRBJ2-7; D is possibly TRBD1 (5 bases). The germline V and J ends were trimmed by 7 bases and 5 bases, with 18 bases remaining between them. CDR3 length: 14 amino acids. The germline V gene encodes CDR1 MDHEN and CDR2 SYDVKM. This CDR3 reads CASTWGQGDNEQYF. CDR3 sequence (DNA): TGTGCCAGCACCTGGGGTCAGGGCGACAACGAGCAGTACTTC.

This clonotype came up a few times. This chain uses TRBV19 with TRBJ2-7, with 9 bases matching TRBD1. The V gene end was trimmed by 6 bases and the J gene end by 7 bases; junction bases not matched to a gene: 16. The CDR3 sequence is 16 residues long. Per the germline V gene, CDR1 is LNHDA and CDR2 is SQIVND (reference sequence). The CDR3 DNA follows: TGTGCCAGTAGCCCCATCCCGGGACAGGGAGGGGAGGAGCAGTACTTC. It yields the protein CASSPIPGQGGEEQYF.

In its sample, this clonotype was seen a few times. The chain couples TRBV9 to TRBJ2-1, with 16 bases aligning to TRBD2. With V trimmed by 0 bases and J by 7 bases, 7 bases remained unmatched. Germline CDR1 is SGDLS and CDR2 is YYNGEE. The CDR3 covers 18 residues. The CDR3 sequence is CASSVAGLAGGPGNEQFF. The CDR3 DNA is TGTGCCAGCAGCGTAGCGGGACTAGCGGGGGGGCCGGGGAATGAGCAGTTCTTC.

In nucleotides, the CDR3 is TGTGCCAGCAGACCCACGACAGGGGGTGGGTATGGCTACACCTTC. Protein product: CASRPTTGGGYGYTF. V and J are TRBV9 and TRBJ1-2; TRBD1 matches 9 bases. Germline CDR1 and CDR2: SGDLS and YYNGEE. Trimming took 5 bases from V and 5 from J; bases not matched to a gene: 10. This CDR3 spans 15 amino acids.

The chain recombines TRBV28 with TRBJ1-5, with D unresolved. The CDR3 consists of 12 residues. Trimming left V 7 bases short and J 7 bases short, with 11 bases between. Germline assignment: CDR1 MDHEN and CDR2 SYDVKM. The CDR3 loop is CASNDPRQPQHF. CDR3 bases: TGTGCCAGCAACGACCCGAGACAGCCCCAGCATTTT.

This clonotype was recorded many times. CDR3 sequence: CSAREAGRETQYF. The CDR3 DNA reads TGCAGTGCTAGAGAGGCGGGGAGGGAGACCCAGTACTTC. The V call is TRBV20-1, the J call TRBJ2-5; maybe TRBD2 (6 bases). The V gene lost 0 bases and the J gene lost 5 bases, with 10 bases spanning the gap. The length of the CDR3 is 13 residues. Germline-derived CDR1 and CDR2 are DFQATT and SNEGSKA (reference sequence).

With regard to this clonotype: Just one base apart from a much larger clone, this may be a read error. The chain carries TRBV28 and TRBJ1-1; possible D gene TRBD1, 6 bases. The V gene's germline CDR1 is MDHEN and CDR2 SYDVKM. This CDR3 has 15 residues. CDR3 DNA: TGTGTCACCATCCGAGGGGGGCATTCGAACACTGAAGCTTTCTTT. Residues: CVTIRGGHSNTEAFF.

This clonotype was detected only a few times. This rearrangement joins TRBV7-8 to TRBJ1-5; possible D gene TRBD1, 6 bases. The V end lost 1 base, the J end lost 1 base, and 11 bases lay between the germline ends. The germline V gene has CDR1 SGHVS and CDR2 FQNEAQ. The CDR3 spans 16 residues. The CDR3 DNA follows: TGTGCCAGCAGCTTAGGCGGGGGCGTCAGCAATCAGCCCCAGCATTTT. It translates to CASSLGGGVSNQPQHF. The variable domain in full, completed from reference TRBV7-8 and TRBJ1-5, reads GAGVSQSPRYKVAKRGQDVALRCDPISGHVSLFWYQQALGQGPEFLTYFQNEAQLDKSGLPSDRFFAERPEGSVSTLKIQRTQQEDSAVYLCASSLGGGVSNQPQHFGDGTRLSIL.

This clonotype showed up just a few times. The J gene is TRBJ1-6, the V gene TRBV5-1; 7 bases match TRBD1. Germline V gene data show CDR1 as SGHRS and CDR2 as YFSETQ. This CDR3 contains 15 residues. J gave up 10 bases and V 2 bases, and 9 bases lay outside the gene matches. The CDR3 is CASSFDREGMSPLHF. The CDR3 DNA is TGCGCCAGCAGCTTTGACAGGGAGGGTATGTCACCCCTCCACTTT.

Ten or more counts support this clonotype. The chain links TRBV20-1 to TRBJ2-7, with 9 positions matching TRBD2. The CDR3 has 15 amino acids. The germline gives CDR1 DFQATT, CDR2 SNEGSKA (reference sequence). With 5 bases clipped from V and 4 bases from J, the junction kept 12 bases outside the gene matches. Here the CDR3 DNA reads TGCAGTGCTCCGGCCTCCGGGACTAGCACTTACGAGCAGTACTTC. It translates to CSAPASGTSTYEQYF.